Listed below are T cell receptor beta chains from one sample, sequenced in a study of beta chain features in type 1 diabetes. The repertoire was sequenced with immunoSEQ multiplex PCR; TCRdb's copy has only in-frame clones and lacks some. The table includes about 320,000 clones, about 15% detected once. Sequences were obtained from central memory CD4+ T cells from blood. These receptors originate from a man aged 25 to 45 in good health. Both conserved end residues are part of each CDR3. D genes are given only for firm matches. Clone sizes are given selectively: once, few, many, or a class where the clone is expanded.

v_gene	j_gene	d_gene	abundance	CDR3nt	CDR3aa
TRBV2	TRBJ1-1	TRBD1	few	TGTGCCAGCAGCCTCCAGGGGGCTGAAGCTTTCTTT	CASSLQGAEAFF
TRBV7-2	TRBJ1-1	NA	few	TGTGCCAGCAGCAATCACAACACTGAAGCTTTCTTT	CASSNHNTEAFF
TRBV10-3	TRBJ2-1	TRBD2	few	TGTGCCAGCAGCACCGGGCTAGCGGGTGACAATGAGCAGTTCTTC	CASSTGLAGDNEQFF
TRBV7-9	TRBJ2-4	NA	many	TGTGCCAGCAGCTTAGAACTAGCAGCCAAAAACATTCAGTACTTC	CASSLELAAKNIQYF
TRBV9	TRBJ2-1	NA	few	TGTGCCAGCGGCAGGGGGGGAACAGGGCAATACAATGAGCAGTTCTTC	CASGRGGTGQYNEQFF
TRBV9	TRBJ2-3	NA	NA	TGTGCCAGCAGCGTCACCCAGGGGACCACAGATACGCAGTATTTT	CASSVTQGTTDTQYF
TRBV7-9	TRBJ1-2	NA	NA	TGTGCCAGCAGCTTAGCTAGGGACTATGGCTACGCCTTC	CASSLARDYGYAF
TRBV5-1	TRBJ2-5	TRBD1	NA	TGCGCCAGCAGCCCTGGGACAGGGGTGGGGGAGACCCAGTACTTC	CASSPGTGVGETQYF
TRBV28	TRBJ1-2	NA	few	TGTGCCAGCAGGCCGGGGGTCCCTAACTATGGCTACACCTTC	CASRPGVPNYGYTF
TRBV29-1	TRBJ2-3	NA	few	TGCAGCGTTGGGGGGGGCACAGATACGCAGTATTTT	CSVGGGTDTQYF
TRBV5-4	TRBJ2-7	NA	few	TGTGCCAGCAGCTCGTACAACTCCTACGAGCAGTACTTC	CASSSYNSYEQYF
TRBV2	TRBJ1-2	TRBD1	NA	TGTGCCGGTAAGGGACAGGTCGACTATGGCTACACCTTC	CAGKGQVDYGYTF
TRBV7-2	TRBJ1-3	TRBD1	few	TGTGCCAGCAGCCCCGGACAGGGGATTTCTGGAAACACCATATATTTT	CASSPGQGISGNTIYF
TRBV11-3	TRBJ1-1	NA	NA	TGTGCCAGCAGCATGACCGGACCGAACACTAAAGCTTTCTTT	CASSMTGPNTKAFF
TRBV5-5	TRBJ2-3	TRBD2	few	TGTGCCAGCAGCTTGGCAGCTAGCGGAGTTAGCACAGATACGCAGTATTTT	CASSLAASGVSTDTQYF
TRBV5-6	TRBJ1-6	TRBD1	few	TGTGCCAGCAGTATAGACAGGGTGAACTCCTATAATTCACCCCTCCACTTT	CASSIDRVNSYNSPLHF
TRBV5-4	TRBJ1-2	NA	few	TGCGCCAGCAGCCAAACACCAGTCGCCGGGGACTCGGGCTACACCTTC	CASSQTPVAGDSGYTF
TRBV6-6	TRBJ2-1	NA	NA	TGTGCCAGCAGCCGAGGAGTTCAGAATGAGCAGTTCTTC	CASSRGVQNEQFF
TRBV7-9	TRBJ2-7	NA	many	TGTGCCAGCAGCCAAGATGGGGCCGGGGTCGCATACGAGCAGTACTTC	CASSQDGAGVAYEQYF
TRBV5-4	TRBJ2-1	TRBD2	few	TGTGCCAGCAGCCAAGATCGGGCTAGCGGGGGCAATGAGCAGTTCTTC	CASSQDRASGGNEQFF
TRBV2	TRBJ1-2	TRBD1	NA	TGTGCCAGCAGAAGGACAGGGCCCCCGTCACCGATCTATGGCTACACCTTC	CASRRTGPPSPIYGYTF
TRBV18	TRBJ2-3	NA	many	TGTGCCAGCTCACCGACAGGCAGCTTT	CASSPTGSF
TRBV30	TRBJ1-5	TRBD1	NA	TGTGCCTGCTCGACAGGGGTGGGCCCGAATCAGCCCCAGCATTTT	CACSTGVGPNQPQHF
TRBV9	TRBJ2-1	NA	few	TGTGCCAGCAGCGTAGCTACGGGATACAATGAGCAGTTCTTC	CASSVATGYNEQFF
TRBV19	TRBJ1-2	NA	NA	TGTGCCAGTAGTATACTAGGGGCAGGGGTCCTGGCTGGCTACACCTTC	CASSILGAGVLAGYTF
TRBV6-6	TRBJ1-5	NA	few	TGTGCCAGCAGTTTTTCAGGGAATCAGCCCCAGCATTTT	CASSFSGNQPQHF
TRBV12-5	TRBJ2-2	NA	few	TGTGCTAGTGGTTTTCTAGAGGCCGGGGAGCTGTTTTTT	CASGFLEAGELFF
TRBV19	TRBJ1-3	NA	few	TGTGCCAGTAGTCGTCGCTCTGGAAACACCATATATTTT	CASSRRSGNTIYF
TRBV4-2	TRBJ2-2	NA	NA	TGTGCCAGCAGCGCTGGGGGACCCACCGGGGAGCTGTTTTTT	CASSAGGPTGELFF
TRBV9	TRBJ1-3	NA	NA	TGTGCCAGCAGCGGGTTTAAGACTTCCTCTGGAAACACCATATATTTT	CASSGFKTSSGNTIYF
TRBV5-1	TRBJ1-6	TRBD1	NA	TGCGCCAGCAGCAGGGACAGGGGTACTAATTCACCCCTCCACTTT	CASSRDRGTNSPLHF
TRBV25-1	TRBJ2-6	NA	few	TGTGCCAGCAGTGAAATCCGGGGACGGGGCTCTGGGGCCAACGTCCTGACTTTC	CASSEIRGRGSGANVLTF
TRBV4-3	TRBJ2-2	NA	few	TGCGCCAGCAGCCAATCTTGGAACGTAGGGTACACCGGGGAGCTGTTTTTT	CASSQSWNVGYTGELFF
TRBV6-5	TRBJ1-5	TRBD1	few	TGTGCCAGCAGTTACAGGGTGGGGACAGGGCAGCCCCAGCATTTT	CASSYRVGTGQPQHF
TRBV18	TRBJ1-1	NA	NA	TGTGCCAGCTCACCATACTCCGCATTAAGTGAAGCTTTCTTT	CASSPYSALSEAFF
TRBV29-1	TRBJ2-7	NA	few	TGCAGCGTTGGGGCAACAGCGAGGGGAGAGCAGTACTTC	CSVGATARGEQYF
TRBV10-3	TRBJ2-7	NA	few	TGTGCCATCAGTGGGCAAGTTAGATACGAGCAGTACTTC	CAISGQVRYEQYF
TRBV10-3	TRBJ2-7	TRBD1	few	TGTGCCATCAGTGAGTCGGCAGGGGGCTTGTACGAGCAGTACTTC	CAISESAGGLYEQYF
TRBV7-9	TRBJ2-1	NA	NA	TGTGCCAGCAGCTTAGAGGCTCGCAATGAGCAGTTCTTC	CASSLEARNEQFF
TRBV4-3	TRBJ1-1	NA	NA	TGCGCCAGCAGCCAGGCACCCGGAGGAATTAACACTGAAGCTTTCTTT	CASSQAPGGINTEAFF
TRBV28	TRBJ1-1	NA	few	TGTGCCACGCGGCCACGAAATACTGAAGCTTTCTTT	CATRPRNTEAFF
TRBV6-1	TRBJ1-1	NA	NA	TGTGCCAGCAGTCGAAGTGTAATGAACACTGAAGCTTTCTTT	CASSRSVMNTEAFF
TRBV30	TRBJ2-3	NA	NA	TGTGCCTGGAGCAAGCTGGGCGGGACGCAGTATTTT	CAWSKLGGTQYF
TRBV2	TRBJ1-2	NA	NA	TGTGCCAGCAGTCCCCGAGGGGGGGATGGCTACACCTTC	CASSPRGGDGYTF
TRBV2	TRBJ2-7	NA	NA	TGTGCCAGCATTTTCGGGGAGAAGGGCGAGCAGTACTTC	CASIFGEKGEQYF
TRBV10-3	TRBJ1-2	TRBD1	few	TGTGCCACCCGGGACAGGGGTACGGGGTATGGCTACACCTTC	CATRDRGTGYGYTF
TRBV19	TRBJ1-4	NA	NA	TGTGCCAGTAGTCCTCGAGGGATAACTAATGAAAAACTGTTTTTT	CASSPRGITNEKLFF
TRBV28	TRBJ2-2	NA	few	TGTGCCGCCTTGACGGGGGCGAACACCGGGGAGCTGTTTTTT	CAALTGANTGELFF
TRBV10-3	TRBJ1-2	NA	few	TGTGCCAGCAGCGCTTGGGGAGTGGGTAATGGCTACACCTTC	CASSAWGVGNGYTF
TRBV7-7	TRBJ1-3	NA	NA	TGTGCCAGCAGCCCATCTCTAGGGGGAACTGGAAACACCATATATTTT	CASSPSLGGTGNTIYF